This TCR beta chain was recovered during a study of cytomegalovirus exposure and HLA in healthy donors (TCRdb year 2017). Concerning the study at large: An earlier analysis of roughly 500 of the donors reported 276 Gb of sequence data and some 110 million unique TCR beta sequences obtained from about 180 million T cells. An early release covering 550 to 700 HLA-typed donors comprised about 300 gigabases of sequencing data and roughly 86 million unique TCR sequences. Among the approximately 420 genotyped donors, around 81% belonged to the genetic ancestry cluster associated with self-reported Caucasian donors. The study aimed to test whether signatures of past pathogen exposure could be identified by cataloging public T cell receptors. Using immunosequencing, the study profiled T cell repertoires from 500 to 800 subjects and related those repertoires to cytomegalovirus serostatus. Along with the approximately 700-subject first cohort, a separate validation cohort of around 110 different subjects was used. High-throughput TCR immunosequencing, statistical association of individual TCRs with disease status, and machine learning were combined to predict cytomegalovirus infection status. A later analysis re-analyzed previously published TCR beta repertoires from several hundred donors and added high-resolution HLA genotyping to study TCR occurrence patterns. Rather than drawing on any new phenotypic data, the later analysis identified candidate immune exposures from TCR beta sequences and the way those sequences occurred across donors. In an earlier analysis of roughly 540 of the donors, high-throughput TCR beta sequencing was used to judge whether each TCR beta V gene segment behaved as functional or pseudogenic. Donor age, sex, ethnicity and CMV serostatus were collected together with the repertoire data. A later genetic analysis took genome-wide SNP genotypes for 398 of the 666 donors and used that subset as a discovery cohort. Every repertoire in the discovery cohort had been generated on one and the same sequencing platform. HLA typing included class I and class II loci at four-digit resolution. The number of typed donors differed by locus: roughly 629-640 for A, B, C, DRB1 and DQB1; 522 for DQA1; some 590 for DPA1; and roughly 490 for DPB1. Five DR-DQ haplotypes were handled as single units for association and clustering, since linkage in the cohort was strong. Across about 380 genotyped donors of the cohort, an average of approximately 220,000 unique TCR beta nucleotide sequences per donor were sequenced, and roughly 18% of those sequences were non-productive. Summary of the overall study and its limitations: According to a later analysis, TCR association rates differed among HLA loci, with DRB1 alleles showing the most associated TCRs and HLA-C alleles showing the fewest. The study listed approximately 150 TCR beta chains as associated with cytomegalovirus. In a later analysis, most CMV-associated TCR beta chains were found to appear HLA-restricted, with HLA associations seemingly driven largely by CMV exposure. In a later analysis, more than 15,000 TCR beta sequences were associated with specific HLA alleles at a false discovery rate of 0.05. Linkage disequilibrium might explain the correlated functional status among segregating V segments, but an unknown experimental factor could not be excluded. According to a later analysis, parvovirus B19, influenza, CMV and Epstein-Barr virus appeared linked to several top co-occurrence clusters. A further reported finding was that TCR beta sequences accurately predicted the HLA-A and HLA-B alleles for most subjects in the first cohort. Strong co-occurrence of HLA alleles, especially DR and DQ, made assigning TCR associations to individual alleles difficult. According to the authors, the approach could potentially be generalized to other disease states and immunological phenotypes. A cluster of highly shared sequence variants was judged likely to be a technical artifact of the sequencing pipeline. A later genetic analysis associated a missense DCLRE1C variant with V-gene and J-gene trimming of TCR beta chains, and an independent cohort replicated the association. Most TCR sequences were seen in very few donors, while some public TCRs were found in many individuals. Presence/absence analyses assumed roughly uniform sequencing depth across donors, an assumption that may not hold. A later genetic analysis reported fewer N-insertions in productive TCRs among donors in an Asian-associated ancestry cluster than the approximately 700-donor mean. The 87-base-pair reads could not distinguish some IMGT-functional V segments, including TRBV6-2 and TRBV6-3, so those segments were excluded. For the cohort, immune exposure information was limited to CMV serostatus. In vitro tests confirmed that a few of the cytomegalovirus-associated TCR beta chains recognize cytomegalovirus antigens. The earlier analysis of 587 of the donors excluded seventeen rarely observed V segments, including chromosome 9 orphons, because counts were too low. In this cohort, only TCR beta chains were sequenced, and detectable features were limited by the absence of alpha or paired-chain data. In an earlier analysis of over 550 of the donors, most TCR beta V segments were observed in productive rearrangements about 87% or about 30% of the time, broadly matching IMGT annotations. Because HLA typing was missing for some donors at each locus, association tests included only the typed subset. The classifier was reported to diagnose cytomegalovirus status with high specificity and sensitivity in both the original cohort and the validation cohort. Compared with equally common non-associated chains, HLA-associated TCR beta chains in a later analysis were more clonally expanded and had lower generation probabilities.

The library came from the immunoSEQ multiplex PCR assay. The multiplex PCR relied on a mix of 60 forward primers for TCR Vbeta segments and 13 reverse primers for TCR Jbeta segments. Amplification of the CDR3 region of rearranged TCR beta genes was performed with a multiplex PCR assay on genomic DNA. Amplified TCR beta libraries were sequenced as 87-base-pair reads on the Illumina HiSeq System. For the original study's pipeline: A later analysis counted some 80 million unique TCR beta chains across the 650 to 800 repertoires, and roughly 9.9 million of these chains were shared by at least two donors. To remove PCR and sequencing errors, raw reads were error-corrected and collapsed into unique sequences using a nearest-neighbor algorithm that merged closely related sequences. V, D and J gene segments were assigned by aligning CDR3 sequences to IMGT reference sequences. For a sequence to be retained, at least a six-nucleotide match to both a V gene segment and a J gene segment was required. Rearrangements were called productive when the CDR3 lacked stop codons and stayed in frame with V and J; all others were non-productive. CDR3 was defined according to IMGT convention as the region running from the second conserved V-encoded cysteine to the conserved J-encoded phenylalanine. The earlier analysis of about 640 of the donors excluded any sequence lacking an unambiguous match to a single V gene segment. An earlier analysis of fewer than 750 of the donors called V segments functional above 56.7% productive rearrangements and segregating when the between-donor standard deviation exceeded 5%. A statistical classification framework was built to diagnose cytomegalovirus status from the catalog of TCR beta chain sequences. A later analysis assigned V and J genes by comparing TCR nucleotide sequences with IMGT/GENE-DB human TR gene sequences. Using the TCRdist pipeline, a later analysis assigned CDR3 sequences along with most-parsimonious VDJ recombination scenarios. In a later analysis, each TCR beta chain was defined by its CDR3 amino acid sequence together with its V-gene family, and reads lacking a unique V-gene family were excluded. As a way to deal with suspected cross-contamination and a sequencing artifact, a later analysis dropped approximately 590 nucleotide sequences that were highly shared and had low generation probability. For each public chain, a later analysis derived a clonal expansion index from normalized ranks of inferred template counts within each repertoire. Generation probabilities in a later analysis came from a VDJ recombination model fitted to out-of-frame rearrangements, and those results were checked against IGoR. In a later analysis, TCR-TCR, TCR-HLA and TCR-CMV co-occurrence was scored with hypergeometric tests, and a repertoire-size bias correction was applied to TCR pairs. False discovery rates were estimated in a later analysis by permuting HLA or CMV assignments 20 times. In a later analysis, co-occurring TCRs were grouped using DBSCAN, and TCRdist sequence similarity was added for clustering within HLA-allele-positive subsets. For co-occurrence clustering, repertoires with fewer than 30,000 or more than 120,000 public chains were excluded, along with about five repertoires with anomalous nucleotide sharing. The table comes from immuneACCESS by way of TCRdb, which keeps in-frame sequences with V and J called. Part of the clones is missing from these tables; in studies checked, under half for an unresolved V gene and the rest for unknown reasons. V, J and clone size are those of that table, while D and trimming were read from the DNA. This sample's table has entries for 35,000 to 50,000 clones. The ten largest make up 8% to 10% of the sample.

The cysteine opens and the phenylalanine closes a CDR3 of 13 amino acids. Here the CDR3 DNA is all that survives: 39 bases in frame from base 1. V is pruned by 5 bases and J by 4 bases, leaving 4 bases of the junction without a gene match. From the germline V gene, CDR1 is SGHVS and CDR2 is FQNEAQ. The cohort was made up of roughly 670 healthy bone marrow donors. At the time of sampling, every cohort member was nominally healthy, though immune exposures that went unrecorded were likely present. The donor tested CMV seronegative and was one of the 352 seronegative cohort members. Every donor gave a peripheral blood sample, and the peripheral blood mononuclear cells from that sample were used for TCR beta sequencing. The Qiagen DNeasy Blood Extraction Kit was used to extract genomic DNA from the blood cell samples. Remarks on this clone: No cognate antigen has been identified for it.

The chain was built from TRBV7-8 and TRBJ2-5; TRBD1 agrees with 7 junctional bases. Sample: PBMCs. The receptor's source is a male donor in good health and CMV-seronegative. The CDR3 here reads CASSHGQVETQYF. Read as DNA, the sequence is TGTGCCAGCAGCCACGGACAGGTAGAGACCCAGTACTTC.